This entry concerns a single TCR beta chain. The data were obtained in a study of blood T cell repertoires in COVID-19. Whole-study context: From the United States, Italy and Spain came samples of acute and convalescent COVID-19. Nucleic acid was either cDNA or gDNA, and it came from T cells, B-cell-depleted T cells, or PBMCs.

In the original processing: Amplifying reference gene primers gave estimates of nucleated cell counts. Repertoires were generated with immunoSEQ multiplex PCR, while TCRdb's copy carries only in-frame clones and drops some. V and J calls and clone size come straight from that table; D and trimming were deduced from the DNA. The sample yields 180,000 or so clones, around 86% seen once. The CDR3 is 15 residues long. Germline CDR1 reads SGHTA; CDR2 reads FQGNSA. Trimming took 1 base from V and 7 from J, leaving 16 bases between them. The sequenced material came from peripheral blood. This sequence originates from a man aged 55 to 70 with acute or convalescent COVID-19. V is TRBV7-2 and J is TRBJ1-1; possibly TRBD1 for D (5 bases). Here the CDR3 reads CASSLVGGGAIEAFF. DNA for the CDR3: TGTGCCAGCAGCTTAGTCGGGGGGGGTGCAATTGAAGCTTTCTTT. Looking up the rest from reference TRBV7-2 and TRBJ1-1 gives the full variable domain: GAGVSQSPSNKVTEKGKDVELRCDPISGHTALYWYRQSLGQGLEFLIYFQGNSAPDKSGLPSDRFSAERTGGSVSTLTIQRTQQEDSAVYLCASSLVGGGAIEAFFGQGTRLTVV.